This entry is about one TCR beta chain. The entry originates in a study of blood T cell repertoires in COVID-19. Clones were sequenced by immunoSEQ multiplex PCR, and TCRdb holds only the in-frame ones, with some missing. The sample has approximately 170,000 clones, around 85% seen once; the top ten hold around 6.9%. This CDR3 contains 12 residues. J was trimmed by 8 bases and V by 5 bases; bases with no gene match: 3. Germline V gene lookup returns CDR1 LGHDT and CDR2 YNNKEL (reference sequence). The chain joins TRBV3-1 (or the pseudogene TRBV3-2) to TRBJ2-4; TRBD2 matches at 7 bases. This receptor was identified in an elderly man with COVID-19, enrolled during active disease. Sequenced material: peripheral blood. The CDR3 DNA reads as TGTGCCAGCAGCGGGGAGGGAGACATTCAGTACTTC. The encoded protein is CASSGEGDIQYF.